This entry features one TCR beta chain sequence. The data were produced by immunoSEQ multiplex PCR, yet TCRdb's version contains in-frame clones alone and is incomplete. The sample records around 480,000 clones, 60% to 80% being singletons. This CDR3 is 15 amino acids long. From germline, CDR1 is LNHDA and CDR2 SQIVND (reference sequence). Unmatched junction bases numbered 4, after V lost 2 bases and J lost 5 bases. These data originate in a study of shared clonotypes between healthy human individuals. The source material was PBMCs. V gene TRBV19 combines with J gene TRBJ2-1; TRBD1 agrees at 9 bases. The sequence came from a woman aged 40 to 50 in good health. Some clones in this sample may be carry-over from other donors' samples. The CDR3 DNA is TGTGCCAGTAGTATAACGGGACAGGGAAACAATGAGCAGTTCTTC. The encoded protein is CASSITGQGNNEQFF.